Given below is one T cell receptor (beta chain) in context. Its antigen remains unidentified. This specimen belongs to a study of T cell repertoires in cytomegalovirus infection. At the level of the study: Well-studied HLA-B-restricted epitopes and recently identified HLA-C-restricted epitopes of CMV were both used in the study.

TCRdb re-derived calls from the reads in MiXCR, one entry per CDR3 protein. The sample lists about 770,000 distinct CDR3 sequences, 25% to 30% occurring once. Points from the study as a whole: Across the ex vivo response, the dominant clonotypes were HLA-C-restricted CMV-specific TCR beta clonotypes.

The CDR3 totals 13 residues. With 6 bases clipped from V and 6 bases from J, the junction kept 7 bases outside the gene matches. Germline CDR1 is MNHEY and CDR2 is SMNVEV (reference sequence). The receptor's source is a human donor in good health (CMV status not recorded). Some clones in this sample may be carry-over from other donors' samples. The specimen was cultured CD8+ T cells from PBMCs, collected from culture after CMV antigen stimulation. V is TRBV27 and J is TRBJ1-1, with 7 bases identical to TRBD1. CDR3 sequence reads: CASRFWTGSEAFF. For the CDR3, the DNA is TGTGCCAGCAGGTTTTGGACAGGCTCTGAAGCTTTCTTT.